The present T cell receptor (beta chain) was sequenced within a study of cytomegalovirus exposure and HLA in healthy donors. Study-wide background: The early release's HLA-typed donors yielded 78 million or so unique TCRs.

Notes on the study in general: Roughly uniform sequencing depth across donors was assumed, possibly incorrectly.

Remarks on this clone: Its antigen remains unidentified.

Primers for the PCR totalled 60 Vbeta and 13 Jbeta. The repertoire was sequenced with immunoSEQ multiplex PCR; TCRdb's copy has only in-frame clones and lacks some. The repertoire holds approximately 200,000 clones, with approximately 81% as singletons. The sample was PBMCs. This receptor was obtained from a woman between 18 and 29 years old in good health and CMV-seropositive.

The CDR3, as DNA: TGCGCCAGCAGCTTGGTTTACAGGGGCCCCTACAATGAGCAGTTCTTC. This translates into CASSLVYRGPYNEQFF. The chain joins TRBV5-1 to TRBJ2-1, with 7 nucleotides matching TRBD1. The germline V gene encodes CDR1 SGHRS and CDR2 YFSETQ. The CDR3 length is 16 residues. V trimming: 0 bases; J trimming: 2 bases; junction bases outside the gene matches: 5.